A selection of T cell receptor beta chains follows, all from one sample in a study of T cell repertoires in cytomegalovirus infection. These receptors are not linked to any known antigen. TCRdb reanalysed the reads using MiXCR and keeps one entry per CDR3 protein. This table holds a few hundred thousand distinct CDR3 sequences, approximately 40% found once. This material consisted of cultured PBMCs, taken from culture after CMV antigen stimulation. The receptor set was obtained from a human donor in good health (CMV status not recorded). Some clones in this sample may be carry-over from other donors' samples. Both conserved end residues are part of each CDR3. A D gene is named only where the DNA matches it firmly. Clone size is given for some rows only: seen once, a few or many times, or a class if the clone is expanded.

j_gene: TRBJ2-5; abundance: few; v_gene: TRBV7-2; d_gene: TRBD1; CDR3nt: TGTGCCAGCAGAGCCGGGACAGGGCAAGAGACCCAGTACTTC; CDR3aa: CASRAGTGQETQYF
j_gene: TRBJ2-1; abundance: -; v_gene: TRBV12-3/TRBV12-4; d_gene: -; CDR3nt: TGTGCCAGCAGCCAGGGGCCAGTGCAGTTCTTC; CDR3aa: CASSQGPVQFF
j_gene: TRBJ1-5; abundance: few; v_gene: TRBV4-1; d_gene: -; CDR3nt: TGCGCCAGCAGCCAAGATCGGCAGGGAGGCAATCAGCCCCAGCATTTT; CDR3aa: CASSQDRQGGNQPQHF
j_gene: TRBJ2-7; abundance: -; v_gene: TRBV19; d_gene: -; CDR3nt: TGTGCCAGTAGTATTGGCAGGAGCTCCTACGAGCAGTACTTC; CDR3aa: CASSIGRSSYEQYF
j_gene: TRBJ2-5; abundance: -; v_gene: TRBV7-2; d_gene: -; CDR3nt: TGTGCCAGCAGCTCTCGAGGGGAAGGGACCCAGTACTTC; CDR3aa: CASSSRGEGTQYF
j_gene: TRBJ2-3; abundance: -; v_gene: TRBV15; d_gene: -; CDR3nt: TGTGCCACCAGCCGTCCCCCGGGGCGGGTCGGGGGAAGCACAGATACGCAGTATTTT; CDR3aa: CATSRPPGRVGGSTDTQYF
j_gene: TRBJ2-5; abundance: -; v_gene: TRBV4-1; d_gene: -; CDR3nt: TGCGCCAGCAGCCGCACTATCCAGCCCCATGGGGAGGAGACCCAGTACTTC; CDR3aa: CASSRTIQPHGEETQYF
j_gene: TRBJ2-7; abundance: few; v_gene: TRBV6-2/TRBV6-3; d_gene: TRBD1; CDR3nt: TGTGCCAGCACCAAGGGGGGACAGGTGAGATACGAGCAGTACTTC; CDR3aa: CASTKGGQVRYEQYF
j_gene: TRBJ1-4; abundance: few; v_gene: TRBV6-2/TRBV6-3; d_gene: TRBD1; CDR3nt: TGTGCCAGCAGTTACTCGGCCTCCGGGACAGGGGAGGAACCTAATGAAAAACTGTTTTTT; CDR3aa: CASSYSASGTGEEPNEKLFF
j_gene: TRBJ2-1; abundance: -; v_gene: TRBV12-3/TRBV12-4; d_gene: TRBD2; CDR3nt: TGTGCCAGCAGTCTCATCCTAGCGGGGGGCAGCTATGAGCAGTTCTTC; CDR3aa: CASSLILAGGSYEQFF
j_gene: TRBJ2-3; abundance: -; v_gene: TRBV20-1; d_gene: TRBD2; CDR3nt: TGCAGTGCTCGTCCGGGACTAGCCACAGATACGCAGTATTTT; CDR3aa: CSARPGLATDTQYF
j_gene: TRBJ2-4; abundance: -; v_gene: TRBV7-2; d_gene: TRBD2; CDR3nt: TGTGCCAGCAGCTTATATGTCTCAAACGGGAGGGGTCAGTACTTC; CDR3aa: CASSLYVSNGRGQYF
j_gene: TRBJ1-6; abundance: few; v_gene: TRBV4-2; d_gene: -; CDR3nt: TGTGCCAGCAGCCAACCAGACGCTAGAGGAGGTTCACCCCTCCACTTT; CDR3aa: CASSQPDARGGSPLHF
j_gene: TRBJ2-2; abundance: -; v_gene: TRBV4-1; d_gene: TRBD2; CDR3nt: TGCGCCAGCAGCCACTTGACTAGCGCCGGGGAGCTGTTTTTT; CDR3aa: CASSHLTSAGELFF
j_gene: TRBJ2-7; abundance: few; v_gene: TRBV7-2; d_gene: -; CDR3nt: TGTGCCAGCAGCCGATCAAGGGCCTACGAGCAGTACTTC; CDR3aa: CASSRSRAYEQYF
j_gene: TRBJ1-5; abundance: -; v_gene: TRBV4-1; d_gene: -; CDR3nt: TGCGCCAGCAGCCAAGAATATTTCGGGAATCAGCCCCAGCATTTT; CDR3aa: CASSQEYFGNQPQHF
j_gene: TRBJ1-4; abundance: -; v_gene: TRBV19; d_gene: TRBD1; CDR3nt: TGTGCCAGTAGCGCCAGGGGGCTTGGTGAAAAACTGTTTTTT; CDR3aa: CASSARGLGEKLFF
j_gene: TRBJ2-6; abundance: -; v_gene: TRBV6-6; d_gene: -; CDR3nt: TGTGCCAGCAGTCCCCAAACAGGGTCTGGGGCCAACGTCCTGACTTTC; CDR3aa: CASSPQTGSGANVLTF
j_gene: TRBJ2-2; abundance: -; v_gene: TRBV12-3/TRBV12-4; d_gene: -; CDR3nt: TGTGCCAGCAGTTTCACGGGAGACTTTGTCGGGGAGCTGTTTTTT; CDR3aa: CASSFTGDFVGELFF
j_gene: TRBJ1-2; abundance: -; v_gene: TRBV12-3/TRBV12-4; d_gene: -; CDR3nt: TGTGCCAGCAGTCCCAACGACGGAAACTATGGCTACACCTTC; CDR3aa: CASSPNDGNYGYTF
j_gene: TRBJ1-6; abundance: -; v_gene: TRBV7-2; d_gene: TRBD1; CDR3nt: TGTGCCAGCAGCTTGGACAGGGGGCTGAATTCACCCCTCCACTTT; CDR3aa: CASSLDRGLNSPLHF
j_gene: TRBJ2-1; abundance: -; v_gene: TRBV6-8; d_gene: TRBD2; CDR3nt: TGTGCCAGCAGAGTTTCGGGGCTAGCGGTCCCGGGGGAGCAGTTCTTC; CDR3aa: CASRVSGLAVPGEQFF
j_gene: TRBJ2-5; abundance: once; v_gene: TRBV3-1; d_gene: -; CDR3nt: TGTGCCAGCATCAGCGCAAGGGCCCAAGAGACCCAGTACTTC; CDR3aa: CASISARAQETQYF
j_gene: TRBJ1-5; abundance: few; v_gene: TRBV12-3/TRBV12-4; d_gene: -; CDR3nt: TGTGCCAGCAGCCCTGGTGGACACCCCAGGGATCAGCCCCAGCATTTT; CDR3aa: CASSPGGHPRDQPQHF
j_gene: TRBJ2-5; abundance: many; v_gene: TRBV7-2; d_gene: TRBD1; CDR3nt: TGTGCCAGCAGCTCTAGCCTCGACAGGGGAGAAGAGACCCAGTACTTC; CDR3aa: CASSSSLDRGEETQYF
j_gene: TRBJ2-4; abundance: -; v_gene: TRBV11-2; d_gene: TRBD2; CDR3nt: TGTGCCAGCAGCCCTGTAGGACTAGCGGGAGGTATTCAGTACTTC; CDR3aa: CASSPVGLAGGIQYF
j_gene: TRBJ2-5; abundance: -; v_gene: TRBV7-9; d_gene: -; CDR3nt: TGTGCCAGCAGTTCCCCGACAAAGGAATGGGAGACCCAGTACTTC; CDR3aa: CASSSPTKEWETQYF
j_gene: TRBJ2-2; abundance: -; v_gene: TRBV4-1; d_gene: -; CDR3nt: TGCGCCAGCAGCCAAGACCCATTGGGGGCCGGGGAGCTGTTTTTT; CDR3aa: CASSQDPLGAGELFF
j_gene: TRBJ2-1; abundance: -; v_gene: TRBV10-3; d_gene: TRBD2; CDR3nt: TGTGCCATCGGAACGGGAGGGGACAATGAGCAGTTCTTC; CDR3aa: CAIGTGGDNEQFF
j_gene: TRBJ2-7; abundance: -; v_gene: TRBV20-1; d_gene: -; CDR3nt: TGCAGTGCCGTAATGGGCGTTTGGGGCCGCCCGTTCTACGAGCAGTACTTC; CDR3aa: CSAVMGVWGRPFYEQYF
j_gene: TRBJ2-2; abundance: -; v_gene: TRBV12-3/TRBV12-4; d_gene: -; CDR3nt: TGTGCCAGCAGTTTAGCGCCCCCGGGTTGGGACACCGGGGCGCTGTTTTTT; CDR3aa: CASSLAPPGWDTGALFF
j_gene: TRBJ1-3; abundance: few; v_gene: TRBV7-9; d_gene: -; CDR3nt: TGTGCCAGCAGCTTAGACCCTGGAAACACCATATATTTT; CDR3aa: CASSLDPGNTIYF
j_gene: TRBJ2-3; abundance: many; v_gene: TRBV7-2; d_gene: TRBD2; CDR3nt: TGTGCCAGCAGCGCTAGACTAGCGGCCGGCACAGATACGCAGTATTTT; CDR3aa: CASSARLAAGTDTQYF
j_gene: TRBJ2-3; abundance: -; v_gene: TRBV10-1; d_gene: -; CDR3nt: TGCGCCAGCAGTGACCGTCTAGCAGCAGATACGCAGTATTTT; CDR3aa: CASSDRLAADTQYF
j_gene: TRBJ1-1; abundance: few; v_gene: TRBV6-1; d_gene: TRBD1; CDR3nt: TGTGCCAGCAGCAGGACAGGGCTCTTTGAAGCTTTCTTT; CDR3aa: CASSRTGLFEAFF
j_gene: TRBJ2-3; abundance: -; v_gene: TRBV7-2; d_gene: -; CDR3nt: TGTGCCAGCAGCCTCCTAACCTCGGGAGATACGCAGTATTTT; CDR3aa: CASSLLTSGDTQYF
j_gene: TRBJ1-2; abundance: -; v_gene: TRBV7-9; d_gene: TRBD1; CDR3nt: TGTGCCAGCAGTTGGACAGGGACCGATCGTTCGCTTGGGTATGGCTACACCTTC; CDR3aa: CASSWTGTDRSLGYGYTF
j_gene: TRBJ1-5; abundance: -; v_gene: TRBV6-1; d_gene: -; CDR3nt: TGTGCCAGCAGGAAACTCACCGGGACAAGGAATCAGCCCCAGCATTTT; CDR3aa: CASRKLTGTRNQPQHF
j_gene: TRBJ1-2; abundance: -; v_gene: TRBV20-1; d_gene: TRBD1; CDR3nt: TGCAGTGCTAGAGCCCCGACAGGGTTGGTCTATGGCTACACCTTC; CDR3aa: CSARAPTGLVYGYTF
j_gene: TRBJ1-4; abundance: -; v_gene: TRBV4-2; d_gene: -; CDR3nt: TGTGCCAGCAGCCAAGATATTCCCCGAAGCCATGAAAAACTGTTTTTT; CDR3aa: CASSQDIPRSHEKLFF
j_gene: TRBJ2-7; abundance: -; v_gene: TRBV7-2; d_gene: -; CDR3nt: TGTGCCAGCAGCTTAGAAAGGGAGGCCTACGAGCAGTACTTC; CDR3aa: CASSLEREAYEQYF
j_gene: TRBJ2-2; abundance: -; v_gene: TRBV6-5; d_gene: -; CDR3nt: TGTGCCATAAAAGCCTTGGACATCACCGGGGAGCTGTTTTTT; CDR3aa: CAIKALDITGELFF
j_gene: TRBJ2-5; abundance: -; v_gene: TRBV12-3/TRBV12-4; d_gene: -; CDR3nt: TGTGCCAGCAGTGAAACTAGGCTTAGGCAAGAGACCCAGTACTTC; CDR3aa: CASSETRLRQETQYF
j_gene: TRBJ2-3; abundance: few; v_gene: TRBV7-2; d_gene: -; CDR3nt: TGTGCCAGCAGCCCCCAGCGAGGTACAGATACGCAGTATTTT; CDR3aa: CASSPQRGTDTQYF
j_gene: TRBJ2-2; abundance: -; v_gene: TRBV28; d_gene: -; CDR3nt: TGTGCCAGCAGGACCACAGGGGGGGATTACACCGGGGAGCTGTTTTTT; CDR3aa: CASRTTGGDYTGELFF